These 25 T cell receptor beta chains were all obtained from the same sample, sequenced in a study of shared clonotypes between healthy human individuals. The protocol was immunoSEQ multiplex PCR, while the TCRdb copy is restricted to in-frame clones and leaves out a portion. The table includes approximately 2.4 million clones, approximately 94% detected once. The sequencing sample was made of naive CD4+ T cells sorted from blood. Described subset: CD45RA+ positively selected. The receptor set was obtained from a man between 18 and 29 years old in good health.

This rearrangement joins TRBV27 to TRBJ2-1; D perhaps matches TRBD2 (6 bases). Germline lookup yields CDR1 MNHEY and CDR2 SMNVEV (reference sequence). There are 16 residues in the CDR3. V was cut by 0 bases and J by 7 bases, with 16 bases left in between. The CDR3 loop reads CASSLSSTSWGNEQFF. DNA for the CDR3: TGTGCCAGCAGTTTATCGAGCACTAGCTGGGGGAATGAGCAGTTCTTC.

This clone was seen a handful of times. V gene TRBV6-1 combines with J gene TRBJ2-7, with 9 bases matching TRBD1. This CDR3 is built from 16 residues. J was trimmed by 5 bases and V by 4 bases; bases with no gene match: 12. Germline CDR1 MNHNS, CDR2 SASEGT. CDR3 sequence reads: CASSGNRGDRGDEQYF. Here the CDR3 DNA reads TGTGCCAGCAGTGGGAACAGGGGCGACAGGGGGGACGAGCAGTACTTC.

In DNA form, the CDR3 reads TGTGCCAGCAGTTCCCACCGGGGGGGCTCCTATGGCTACACCTTC. Its protein product is CASSSHRGGSYGYTF. The chain employs TRBV28 and TRBJ1-2, with D possibly TRBD1 on 6 matching bases. This CDR3 has 15 amino acids. Trimming left V 4 bases short and J 4 bases short, with 16 bases between. Germline V gives CDR1 MDHEN, CDR2 SYDVKM.

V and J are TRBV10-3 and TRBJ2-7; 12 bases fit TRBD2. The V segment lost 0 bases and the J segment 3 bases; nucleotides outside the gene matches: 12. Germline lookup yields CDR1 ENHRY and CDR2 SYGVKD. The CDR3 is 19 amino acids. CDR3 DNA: TGTGCCATCAGTGAGTCAACGAGACTAGCGGGAGTTGGTTACTACGAGCAGTACTTC. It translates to CAISESTRLAGVGYYEQYF.

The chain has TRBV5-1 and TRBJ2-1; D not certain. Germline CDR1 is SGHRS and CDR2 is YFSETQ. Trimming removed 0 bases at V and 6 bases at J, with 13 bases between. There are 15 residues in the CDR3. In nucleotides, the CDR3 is TGCGCCAGCAGCTTGGAGAGTGTTTCCCGCAATGAGCAGTTCTTC. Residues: CASSLESVSRNEQFF.

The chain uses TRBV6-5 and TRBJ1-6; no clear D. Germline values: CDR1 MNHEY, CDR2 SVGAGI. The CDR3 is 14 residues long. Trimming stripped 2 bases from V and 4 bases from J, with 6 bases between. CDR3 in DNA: TGTGCCAGCAGTTACGGCGGGTATAATTCACCCCTCCACTTT. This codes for CASSYGGYNSPLHF.

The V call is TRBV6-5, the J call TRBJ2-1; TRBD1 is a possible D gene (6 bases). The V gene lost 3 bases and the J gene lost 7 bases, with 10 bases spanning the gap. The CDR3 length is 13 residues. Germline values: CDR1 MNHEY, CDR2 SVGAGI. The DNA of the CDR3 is TGTGCCAGCAGTTATACAGGGAATAATGAGCAGTTCTTC. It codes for CASSYTGNNEQFF.

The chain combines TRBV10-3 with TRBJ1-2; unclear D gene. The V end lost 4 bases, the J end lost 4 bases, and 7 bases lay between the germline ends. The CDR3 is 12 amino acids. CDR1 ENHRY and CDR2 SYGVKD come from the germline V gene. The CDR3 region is CAISGVGYGYTF. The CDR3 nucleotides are TGTGCCATCAGTGGGGTCGGCTATGGCTACACCTTC.

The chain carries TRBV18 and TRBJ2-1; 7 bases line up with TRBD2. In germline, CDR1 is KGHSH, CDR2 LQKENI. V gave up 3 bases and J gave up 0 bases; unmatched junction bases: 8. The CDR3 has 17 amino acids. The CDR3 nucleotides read TGTGCCAGCTCACCTGGGGGGGTAGAGTTCTCCTACAATGAGCAGTTCTTC. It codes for CASSPGGVEFSYNEQFF.

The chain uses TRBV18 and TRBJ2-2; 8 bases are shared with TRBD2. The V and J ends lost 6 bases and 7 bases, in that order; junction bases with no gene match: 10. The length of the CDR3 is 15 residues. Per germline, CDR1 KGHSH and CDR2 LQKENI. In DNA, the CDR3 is TGTGCCAGCTCTCAGCCGGGGACTAGTGACGGGGAGCTGTTTTTT. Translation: CASSQPGTSDGELFF.

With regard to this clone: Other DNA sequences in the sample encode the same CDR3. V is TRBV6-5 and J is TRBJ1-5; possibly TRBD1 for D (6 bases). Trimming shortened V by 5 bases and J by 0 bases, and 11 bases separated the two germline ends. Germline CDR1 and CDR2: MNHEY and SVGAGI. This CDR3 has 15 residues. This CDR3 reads CASSSHRDSNQPQHF. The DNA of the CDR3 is TGTGCCAGCAGTAGCCACAGGGATAGCAATCAGCCCCAGCATTTT.

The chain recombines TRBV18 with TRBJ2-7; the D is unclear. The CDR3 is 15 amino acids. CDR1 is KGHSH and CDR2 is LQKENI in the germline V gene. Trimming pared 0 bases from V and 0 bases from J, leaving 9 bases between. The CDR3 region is CASSPPTPSSYEQYF. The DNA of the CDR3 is TGTGCCAGCTCACCACCAACCCCTAGCTCCTACGAGCAGTACTTC.

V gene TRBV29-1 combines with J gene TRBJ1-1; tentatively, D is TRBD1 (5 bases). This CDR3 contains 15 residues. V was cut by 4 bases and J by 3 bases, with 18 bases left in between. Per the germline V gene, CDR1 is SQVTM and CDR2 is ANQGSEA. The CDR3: CSVADRGWEDTEAFF. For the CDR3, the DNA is TGCAGCGTTGCGGATAGGGGTTGGGAGGACACTGAAGCTTTCTTT.

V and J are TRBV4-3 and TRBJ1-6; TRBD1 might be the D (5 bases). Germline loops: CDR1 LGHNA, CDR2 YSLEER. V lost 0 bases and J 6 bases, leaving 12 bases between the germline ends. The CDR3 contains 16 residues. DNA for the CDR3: TGCGCCAGCAGCCAAGAGGGGCAGGGTAGTAATTCACCCCTCCACTTT. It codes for CASSQEGQGSNSPLHF.

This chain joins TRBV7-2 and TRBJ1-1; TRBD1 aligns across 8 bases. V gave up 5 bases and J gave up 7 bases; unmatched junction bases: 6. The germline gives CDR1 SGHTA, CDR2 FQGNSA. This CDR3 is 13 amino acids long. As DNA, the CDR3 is TGTGCCAGCAGCGTAAGACAGGGGATTGAAGCTTTCTTT. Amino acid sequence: CASSVRQGIEAFF.

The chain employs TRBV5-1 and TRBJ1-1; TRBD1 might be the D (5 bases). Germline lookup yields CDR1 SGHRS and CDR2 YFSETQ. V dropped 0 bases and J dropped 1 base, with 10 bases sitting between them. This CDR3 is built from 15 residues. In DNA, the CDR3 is TGCGCCAGCAGCTTGGTTGGGGACCGGAACACTGAAGCTTTCTTT. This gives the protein CASSLVGDRNTEAFF.

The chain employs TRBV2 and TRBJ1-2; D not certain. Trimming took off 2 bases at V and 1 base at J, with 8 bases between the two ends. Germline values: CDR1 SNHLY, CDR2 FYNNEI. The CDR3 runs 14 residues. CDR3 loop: CASSESWLNYGYTF. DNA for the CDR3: TGTGCCAGCAGTGAATCTTGGCTTAACTATGGCTACACCTTC.

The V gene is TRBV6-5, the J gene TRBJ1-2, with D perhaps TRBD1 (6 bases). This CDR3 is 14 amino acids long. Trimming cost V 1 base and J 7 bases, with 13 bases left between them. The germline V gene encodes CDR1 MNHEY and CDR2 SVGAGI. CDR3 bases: TGTGCCAGCAGTTACTTACAGGGCGAGCTTGGCTACACCTTC. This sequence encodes CASSYLQGELGYTF.

The chain's CDR3 is CASSFEGRSTEAFF. Written as DNA, the CDR3 is TGCGCCAGCAGCTTCGAGGGCAGATCCACTGAAGCTTTCTTT. The genes are TRBV5-1 and TRBJ1-1; D is ambiguous. This CDR3 is 14 amino acids long. The V end was cut by 2 bases, the J end by 4 bases, with 12 bases between. Germline V gene data show CDR1 as SGHRS and CDR2 as YFSETQ.

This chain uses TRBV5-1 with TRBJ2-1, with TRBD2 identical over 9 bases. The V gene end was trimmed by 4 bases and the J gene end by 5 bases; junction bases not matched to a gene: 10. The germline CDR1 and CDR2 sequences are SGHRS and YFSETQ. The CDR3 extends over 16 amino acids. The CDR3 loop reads CASSDLRGGEDNEQFF. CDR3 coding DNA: TGCGCCAGCAGCGACCTTCGCGGGGGGGAAGACAATGAGCAGTTCTTC.

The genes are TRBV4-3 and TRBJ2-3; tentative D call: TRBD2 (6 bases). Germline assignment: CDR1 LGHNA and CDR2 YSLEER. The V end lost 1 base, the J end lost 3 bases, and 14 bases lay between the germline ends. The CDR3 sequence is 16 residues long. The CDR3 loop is CASSQAPQGGTDTQYF. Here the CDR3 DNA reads TGCGCCAGCAGCCAAGCCCCGCAGGGAGGAACAGATACGCAGTATTTT.

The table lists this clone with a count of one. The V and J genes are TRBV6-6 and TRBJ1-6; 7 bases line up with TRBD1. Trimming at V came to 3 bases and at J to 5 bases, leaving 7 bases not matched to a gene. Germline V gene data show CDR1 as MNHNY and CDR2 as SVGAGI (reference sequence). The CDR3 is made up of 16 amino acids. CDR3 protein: CASSYNRGVDNSPLHF. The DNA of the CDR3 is TGTGCCAGCAGTTATAACAGGGGAGTAGATAATTCACCCCTCCACTTT.

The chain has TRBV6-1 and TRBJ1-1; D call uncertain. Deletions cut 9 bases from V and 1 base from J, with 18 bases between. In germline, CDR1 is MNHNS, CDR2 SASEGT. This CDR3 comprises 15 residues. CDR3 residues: CASRGPPPSNTEAFF. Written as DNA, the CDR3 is TGTGCCAGTAGAGGACCACCCCCTTCGAACACTGAAGCTTTCTTT.

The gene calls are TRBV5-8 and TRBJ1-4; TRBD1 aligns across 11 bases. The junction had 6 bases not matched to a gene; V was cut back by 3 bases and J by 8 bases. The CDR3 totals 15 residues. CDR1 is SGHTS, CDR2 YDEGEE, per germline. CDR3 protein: CASSSGQGAREKLFF. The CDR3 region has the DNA TGTGCCAGCAGCTCCGGACAGGGGGCTCGGGAAAAACTGTTTTTT.

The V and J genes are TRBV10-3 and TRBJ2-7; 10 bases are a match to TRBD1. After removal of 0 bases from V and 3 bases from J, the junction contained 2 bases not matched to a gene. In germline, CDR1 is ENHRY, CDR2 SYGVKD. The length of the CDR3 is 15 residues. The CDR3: CAISESTGGDYEQYF. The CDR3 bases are TGTGCCATCAGTGAGTCGACAGGGGGCGACTACGAGCAGTACTTC.